The T cell receptor beta chain under discussion was sequenced for a study of response to subunit inactivated influenza vaccine. V was trimmed by 5 bases and J by 2 bases, leaving 18 bases between them. From germline, CDR1 is DFQATT and CDR2 SNEGSKA (reference sequence). This CDR3 has 15 amino acids. At least ten counts were recorded for this clonotype. TCRdb recomputed calls from the RT-PCR reads with MiXCR, one row per CDR3 protein. The table has fewer than 700,000 distinct CDR3 sequences, around 13% seen once; the top ten hold around 13%. The clonotype originates from a man aged 45-65 years who received an inactivated influenza vaccine. The specimen comprised PBMCs from blood, sampled 45 days after vaccination. This rearrangement joins TRBV20-1 to TRBJ2-5, with D possibly matching TRBD2 (6 bases). The CDR3 nucleotides read TGCAGTGCTCTAGCCCGGGACTTAGGGCAAGAGACCCAGTACTTC. Its protein is CSALARDLGQETQYF.